This T cell receptor beta chain was observed in a study of beta chain features in type 1 diabetes. Study as a whole: Patients shared similar age, gender and cell yields with healthy donors.

Turning to this clone: What it recognizes is unknown.

A CD45RO/CCR7/CD25/CD127/CD95/CD27 panel sorted naive, central memory, regulatory and stem cell-like memory CD4+ cells. CDR1 MNHNS and CDR2 SASEGT come from the germline V gene. CDR3 length: 14 residues. J was trimmed by 1 base and V by 6 bases; bases with no gene match: 5. Overall study results and limits: For Type 1 diabetes patients, all four CD4+ subsets carried TCRB CDR3s that were moderately but significantly shorter. Resolution of whether HLA type affects TCRB rearrangement was not achieved here.

The study reverse transcribed the entire isolated RNA, so it sequenced expressed TCRB transcripts. TCRdb keeps only in-frame clones here, not all; method: immunoSEQ multiplex PCR. In the table there are around 160,000 clones, roughly 9% of which are singletons. Specimen: central memory CD4+ T cells from blood. V usage is TRBV6-1 and J usage is TRBJ1-2, with 7 bases matching TRBD1. The TCR sequence derives from a woman under 40 with type 1 diabetes. As DNA, the CDR3 is TGTGCCAGCAGAGGGGACAGAAATAACTATGGCTACACCTTC. This codes for CASRGDRNNYGYTF.